The 31 T cell receptor beta chains below all came from one sample that was sequenced in a study of blood T cell repertoires in COVID-19. Measured with immunoSEQ multiplex PCR; TCRdb has only the in-frame clones, and not every one. The repertoire has 140,000 to 150,000 clones, over 70% of them found once; the top ten carry 1.9%. Sample: peripheral blood. These receptors came from a woman aged 55-69 years with acute or convalescent COVID-19.

The chain combines TRBV11-3 with TRBJ2-1; possibly TRBD2 for D (6 bases). The germline V and J ends were trimmed by 1 base and 12 bases, with 16 bases remaining between them. Germline loops: CDR1 SGHNT, CDR2 YENEEA. The CDR3 covers 14 residues. The CDR3 DNA follows: TGTGCCAGCAGCTTAGGACGGGGGACCTACGGGCAGTTCTTC. This encodes CASSLGRGTYGQFF.

This chain uses TRBV5-8 with TRBJ2-1; 8 nucleotides align to TRBD2. V was pared by 0 bases and J by 6 bases, with 17 bases of the junction left unmatched. The germline gives CDR1 SGHTS, CDR2 YDEGEE. The CDR3 is 19 residues long. Here the CDR3 reads CASSLAPKPTSREGNEQFF. CDR3 bases: TGTGCCAGCAGCTTGGCTCCCAAGCCGACTAGTCGGGAGGGCAATGAGCAGTTCTTC.

The chain joins TRBV14 to TRBJ2-7; 12 bases map to TRBD2. This CDR3 comprises 14 residues. Trimming took 8 bases from V and 2 from J; bases not matched to a gene: 4. In germline, CDR1 is SGHDN, CDR2 FVKESK. The CDR3 sequence is CASSWTSGAYEQYF. The CDR3 DNA sequence: TGTGCCAGCTCTTGGACTAGCGGGGCCTACGAGCAGTACTTC.

The chain couples TRBV19 to TRBJ2-2, with TRBD1 identical over 8 bases. The CDR3 length is 14 residues. Unmatched junction bases numbered 9, after V lost 11 bases and J lost 4 bases. CDR1 LNHDA and CDR2 SQIVND come from the germline V gene (reference sequence). The CDR3 coding sequence is TGTGCCGTTAGCCAGACAGGGGTCACCGGGGAGCTGTTTTTT. Protein sequence: CAVSQTGVTGELFF.

The J gene is TRBJ2-1, the V gene TRBV18; 9 bases line up with TRBD2. Trimming cost V 3 bases and J 9 bases; bases outside gene matches: 9. Germline V gene lookup returns CDR1 KGHSH and CDR2 LQKENI. The CDR3 loop spans 15 amino acids. CDR3 in amino acids: CASSPLAGGVVEQFF. In DNA form, the CDR3 reads TGTGCCAGCTCACCCTTGGCGGGAGGGGTTGTTGAGCAGTTCTTC.

The V gene is TRBV29-1, the J gene TRBJ1-1; D is unresolved. V was cut by 0 bases and J by 8 bases, with 10 bases left in between. The length of the CDR3 is 12 residues. Germline values: CDR1 SQVTM, CDR2 ANQGSEA. CDR3 DNA sequence: TGCAGCGTTGAAGATCAGGCTGCCGAAGCTTTCTTT. This sequence encodes CSVEDQAAEAFF.

The V and J genes are TRBV7-2 and TRBJ1-1; 7 positions match TRBD1. The V gene end was trimmed by 6 bases and the J gene end by 4 bases; junction bases not matched to a gene: 11. The CDR3 has 15 residues. Germline V CDR1 and CDR2: SGHTA, FQGNSA. CDR3 in amino acids: CASRYRDSSTTEAFF. CDR3 in DNA: TGTGCCAGCAGATATAGGGACAGCTCAACCACTGAAGCTTTCTTT.

The chain carries TRBV30 and TRBJ1-6, with a tentative D call TRBD1 (6 bases). Trimming took 3 bases from V and 1 from J, leaving 13 bases between them. CDR1 GTSNPN and CDR2 SVGIG come from the germline V gene (reference sequence). The CDR3 is made up of 16 amino acids. The CDR3 region has the DNA TGTGCCTGGAGGGAGACAGGAGTATCCTATAATTCACCCCTCCACTTT. Its translation: CAWRETGVSYNSPLHF.

The J gene is TRBJ2-7, the V gene TRBV6-6, with D perhaps TRBD1 (5 bases). V lost 5 bases, J lost 5 bases, and 7 bases lay in between. From germline, CDR1 is MNHNY and CDR2 SVGAGI (reference sequence). This CDR3 is built from 11 residues. CDR3: CASSRTNEQYF. CDR3 DNA: TGTGCCAGCAGTAGGACAAACGAGCAGTACTTC.

The chain has TRBV9 and TRBJ2-1; 15 bases are a match to TRBD2. Trimming cost V 5 bases and J 4 bases; bases outside gene matches: 7. The CDR3 is 17 amino acids. Germline assignment: CDR1 SGDLS and CDR2 YYNGEE. In nucleotides, the CDR3 is TGTGCCAGCAGTCGTGGACTAGCGGGAGGGAATTACAATGAGCAGTTCTTC. This sequence encodes CASSRGLAGGNYNEQFF.

This clone has only a few counts. CDR3 in amino acids: CASSRTSGQGVSIYF. CDR3 DNA sequence: TGTGCCAGCAGCCGCACATCGGGACAGGGGGTTTCCATATATTTT. The V and J genes are TRBV5-5 and TRBJ1-3; TRBD1 matches at 11 bases. Germline values: CDR1 SGHKS, CDR2 YYEKEE (reference sequence). The CDR3 is 15 amino acids. The V segment lost 4 bases and the J segment 11 bases; nucleotides outside the gene matches: 11.

The rearrangement links TRBV10-1 to TRBJ2-1; the D gene is possibly TRBD1 (5 bases). The germline V gene encodes CDR1 WNHNN and CDR2 SYGVQD (reference sequence). There are 15 residues in the CDR3. Trimming removed 3 bases at V and 0 bases at J, with 9 bases between. Here the CDR3 DNA reads TGCGCCAGCAGTGACAGGGTGAGCTCCTACAATGAGCAGTTCTTC. This sequence encodes CASSDRVSSYNEQFF.

This clone appeared a few times. The chain carries TRBV19 and TRBJ1-5; maybe TRBD1 (5 bases). This CDR3 is 16 amino acids long. V shed 2 bases and J shed 4 bases, with 15 bases lying between them. CDR1 is LNHDA, CDR2 SQIVND, per germline (reference sequence). CDR3 nucleotides: TGTGCCAGTAGTATATTAGGAGGGGCTTTGAATCAGCCCCAGCATTTT. This encodes CASSILGGALNQPQHF.

The V and J genes are TRBV7-9 and TRBJ2-7; the match to TRBD2 covers 9 bases. This CDR3 has 14 residues. Trimming cost V 6 bases and J 4 bases; bases outside gene matches: 7. Germline-derived CDR1 and CDR2 are SEHNR and FQNEAQ (reference sequence). The CDR3 loop is CASREAGGVYEQYF. CDR3 bases: TGTGCCAGCAGGGAAGCGGGAGGAGTATACGAGCAGTACTTC.

The chain joins TRBV15 to TRBJ1-2; 8 bases align to TRBD1. Germline-derived CDR1 and CDR2 are LNHNV and YYDKDF (reference sequence). CDR3 length: 14 residues. V gave up 3 bases and J gave up 4 bases; unmatched junction bases: 4. CDR3 region: CATSSPDRAYGYTF. In DNA form, the CDR3 reads TGTGCCACCAGCAGTCCGGACAGGGCCTATGGCTACACCTTC.

A single count supports this clone. V gene TRBV27 combines with J gene TRBJ1-2; D might be TRBD1 (6 bases). Trimming pared 6 bases from V and 4 bases from J, leaving 12 bases between. The CDR3 runs to 13 residues. CDR1 is MNHEY, CDR2 SMNVEV, per germline (reference sequence). In DNA form, the CDR3 reads TGTGCCAGCAGACCGACAGGTGCCTATGGCTACACCTTC. It encodes CASRPTGAYGYTF.

The gene calls are TRBV6-5 and TRBJ2-4; 8 bases are shared with TRBD2. Trimming cost V 10 bases and J 0 bases; bases outside gene matches: 8. This CDR3 region has 15 residues. Germline-derived CDR1 and CDR2 are MNHEY and SVGAGI. CDR3 nucleotides: TGTGCCACCACCACGGGAGGGCTAGCCAAAAACATTCAGTACTTC. Its translation: CATTTGGLAKNIQYF.

About this clone itself: One end of the junction varies from germline; a read error may be responsible. This chain joins TRBV23-1 and TRBJ1-4, with TRBD1 identical over 8 bases. TRBV23-1 counts as an open reading frame of uncertain function. The CDR3 length is 11 residues. In DNA, the CDR3 is TGCGCCAGCAGTCAGTGGACAGGGCCTCATTTT. Amino acid sequence: CASSQWTGPHF.

The CDR3 here is CSANTPIGYTF. CDR3 DNA: TGCAGTGCTAATACTCCGATTGGCTACACCTTC. V is TRBV20-1 and J is TRBJ1-2, with D unresolved. The germline V gene encodes CDR1 DFQATT and CDR2 SNEGSKA (reference sequence). The CDR3 consists of 11 residues. V lost 4 bases, J lost 7 bases, and 10 bases lay in between.

The chain recombines TRBV19 with TRBJ2-7; 8 nucleotides line up with TRBD2. V gave up 5 bases and J gave up 6 bases; unmatched junction bases: 12. This CDR3 comprises 15 residues. Germline V gene lookup returns CDR1 LNHDA and CDR2 SQIVND (reference sequence). The CDR3 sequence is CASSALSGLGGEQYF. DNA of the CDR3: TGTGCCAGTAGTGCCCTCTCGGGACTAGGTGGCGAGCAGTACTTC.

This clone is a singleton in its sample. The gene calls are TRBV27 and TRBJ2-3, with TRBD2 matching 12 bases. CDR3 length: 15 amino acids. V gave up 7 bases and J gave up 6 bases; unmatched junction bases: 8. Germline loops: CDR1 MNHEY, CDR2 SMNVEV (reference sequence). In DNA form, the CDR3 reads TGTGCCAGCAATCGACTAGCGGGAGAGTCGGATACGCAGTATTTT. It yields the protein CASNRLAGESDTQYF.

The chain is built from TRBV6-5 and TRBJ2-5, with no clear D. This CDR3 has 15 amino acids. Germline values: CDR1 MNHEY, CDR2 SVGAGI. Trimming shortened V by 0 bases and J by 2 bases, and 10 bases separated the two germline ends. CDR3 DNA sequence: TGTGCCAGCAGTTACTCGAACAGTTTACAAGAGACCCAGTACTTC. Translating it yields CASSYSNSLQETQYF.

This sequence joins TRBV2 and TRBJ2-3; TRBD2 matches 10 bases. CDR1 and CDR2 from the germline V gene are SNHLY and FYNNEI. J gave up 3 bases and V 7 bases, and 4 bases lay outside the gene matches. The CDR3 length is 14 residues. The chain's CDR3 is CASKREGPTDTQYF. The CDR3, as DNA: TGTGCCAGCAAGCGGGAGGGCCCTACAGATACGCAGTATTTT. The variable domain in full, with the rest retrieved from reference TRBV2 and TRBJ2-3, is EPEVTQTPSHQVTQMGQEVILRCVPISNHLYFYWYRQILGQKVEFLVSFYNNEISEKSEIFDDQFSVERPDGSNFTLKIRSTKLEDSAMYFCASKREGPTDTQYFGPGTRLTVL.

The chain carries TRBV6-6 and TRBJ1-1; TRBD1 matches 10 bases. V lost 7 bases, J lost 10 bases, and 3 bases stayed unmatched. This CDR3 has 11 amino acids. Germline CDR1 is MNHNY and CDR2 is SVGAGI (reference sequence). The CDR3 here is CASTWTGGAFF. CDR3 nucleotides: TGTGCCAGCACCTGGACAGGGGGAGCTTTCTTT.

This clone has a handful of counts. V is TRBV29-1 and J is TRBJ1-4; D is possibly TRBD1 (6 bases). The germline V gene has CDR1 SQVTM and CDR2 ANQGSEA. This CDR3 contains 19 residues. V lost 0 bases to trimming and J lost 4 bases, with 24 bases between them. The CDR3 nucleotides are TGCAGCGTTGAAGACCCGACTAAACTATTAGGGGGGGGTAATGAAAAACTGTTTTTT. This gives the protein CSVEDPTKLLGGGNEKLFF.

J is TRBJ2-1 and V is TRBV5-1; possibly TRBD2 for D (6 bases). Trimming shortened V by 0 bases and J by 0 bases, and 10 bases separated the two germline ends. The length of the CDR3 is 16 residues. Germline V CDR1 and CDR2: SGHRS, YFSETQ. The CDR3 reads CASSLDAGISYNEQFF. The CDR3 region has the DNA TGCGCCAGCAGCTTGGACGCGGGGATCTCCTACAATGAGCAGTTCTTC.

The rearrangement links TRBV6-5 to TRBJ2-2; no clear D gene. The germline CDR1 and CDR2 sequences are MNHEY and SVGAGI. Trimming removed 7 bases from V and 4 bases from J, with 13 bases in between. The CDR3 covers 14 residues. The CDR3: CASTTLTGTGELFF. The CDR3 bases are TGTGCCAGCACCACGCTGACGGGCACCGGGGAGCTGTTTTTT.

The genes are TRBV2 and TRBJ2-4, with 11 positions matching TRBD1. CDR3 length equals 14 residues. After removal of 8 bases from V and 7 bases from J, the junction contained 7 bases not matched to a gene. Germline-derived CDR1 and CDR2 are SNHLY and FYNNEI. CDR3 residues: CASGGDRGTNIQYF. The CDR3 nucleotides are TGTGCCAGCGGGGGGGACAGGGGGACTAACATTCAGTACTTC.

This clone was counted a few times. V gene TRBV19 combines with J gene TRBJ1-5; TRBD1 agrees at 8 bases. This CDR3 is built from 13 residues. Trimming removed 6 bases from V and 6 bases from J; junction bases left unmatched: 4. Per germline, CDR1 LNHDA and CDR2 SQIVND (reference sequence). CDR3 bases: TGTGCCAGTAGCAGGGGGCAAGGTCAGCCCCAGCATTTT. Translated: CASSRGQGQPQHF.

The chain is built from TRBV3-1 (or the pseudogene TRBV3-2) and TRBJ1-1; TRBD1 aligns across 11 bases. V was clipped by 0 bases and J by 3 bases; unmatched bases: 6. Germline CDR1 and CDR2: LGHDT and YNNKEL (reference sequence). The CDR3 runs to 17 residues. The CDR3 bases are TGTGCCAGCAGCCAAGATCGGACAGGGGGCCCCGACACTGAAGCTTTCTTT. This codes for CASSQDRTGGPDTEAFF.

This clone has a single count. The V call is TRBV6-6, the J call TRBJ2-7; no reliable D call. This CDR3 is 11 amino acids long. CDR1 and CDR2 (germline): MNHNY, SVGAGI (reference sequence). The V end lost 6 bases, the J end lost 4 bases, and 7 bases lay between the germline ends. The CDR3 protein is CASRGDYEQYF. CDR3 sequence (DNA): TGTGCCAGCAGAGGAGATTACGAGCAGTACTTC.